This TCR beta chain was obtained from a study of blood T cells in healthy people across ages. The length of the CDR3 is 13 residues. The V gene's germline CDR1 is SQVTM and CDR2 ANQGSEA. V was shortened by 4 bases and J by 9 bases, with 18 bases between the two germline ends. Study-wide results and caveats: Higher diversity and more naive CD4+ cells were features of long-lived donors, compared to aged donors.

A sample-barcoded 5' primer and a J-beta primer mix were used in a second PCR of roughly 7 to 12 cycles. Tagging of each cDNA molecule was performed by a template-switch adaptor with 12 random nucleotides. MiXCR, applied by TCRdb to the 5' RACE reads, yields one record per CDR3 protein. The sample lists hundreds of thousands of distinct CDR3 sequences, 58% occurring once. Comment on this clonotype: Its antigen is undetermined.

The TCR originated in a man between 25 and 39 years old in good health. The chain couples TRBV29-1 to TRBJ1-2, with D perhaps matching TRBD1 (5 bases). Sequencing was done on a sample of blood. The CDR3: CSVGSGASWSYTF. The CDR3 coding sequence is TGCAGCGTTGGCTCCGGGGCGAGCTGGAGCTACACCTTC.